Listed here are 22 T cell receptor beta chains from one sample, sequenced in a study of blood T cell repertoires in COVID-19. Profiled with immunoSEQ multiplex PCR; TCRdb holds only in-frame clones, not every one. The sample includes about 180,000 clones, 80% to 90% seen only once; the top ten take roughly 10%. Sequencing was carried out using PBMCs or T cells enriched from blood (not recorded which). These TCRs come from a woman in her late teens or twenties who had recovered from COVID-19.

This chain uses TRBV5-1 with TRBJ1-1; 10 bases map to TRBD1. This CDR3 has 16 amino acids. The germline V gene encodes CDR1 SGHRS and CDR2 YFSETQ. The V gene end was trimmed by 0 bases and the J gene end by 0 bases; junction bases not matched to a gene: 2. Here the CDR3 DNA reads TGCGCCAGCAGCTTGGGGGACAGGGGCCTGAACACTGAAGCTTTCTTT. As protein: CASSLGDRGLNTEAFF.

This sequence joins TRBV19 and TRBJ2-7; no firm D call. The germline V gene encodes CDR1 LNHDA and CDR2 SQIVND (reference sequence). The CDR3 spans 14 residues. V dropped 4 bases and J dropped 5 bases, with 15 bases sitting between them. CDR3 in amino acids: CASSSGSRSDEQYF. The CDR3 region has the DNA TGTGCCAGTAGTAGTGGATCGCGGTCTGACGAGCAGTACTTC.

V gene TRBV19 combines with J gene TRBJ2-5; maybe TRBD2 (6 bases). Germline V lookup: CDR1 LNHDA, CDR2 SQIVND (reference sequence). The CDR3 is 12 amino acids. V gave up 5 bases and J gave up 5 bases, with 9 bases separating them. For the CDR3, the DNA is TGTGCCAGTAGTCCTGGGGGGGAGACCCAGTACTTC. This translates into CASSPGGETQYF.

In nucleotides, the CDR3 is TGTGCCAGTATGGGGGACAGGGAAGGTGGTGGCTCCTACAATGAGCAGTTCTTC. It is translated as CASMGDREGGGSYNEQFF. The V call is TRBV19, the J call TRBJ2-1, with 9 bases fitting TRBD1. The CDR3 length is 18 residues. The germline V gene encodes CDR1 LNHDA and CDR2 SQIVND (reference sequence). V shed 7 bases, J shed 0 bases, and the junction held 13 bases outside the gene matches.

CDR3 amino acids: CASTLAGGHNEQFF. CDR3 sequence (DNA): TGTGCCAGCACTTTGGCGGGAGGCCACAATGAGCAGTTCTTC. The chain couples TRBV6-5 to TRBJ2-1; TRBD2 matches at 8 bases. CDR3 length equals 14 residues. Germline assignment: CDR1 MNHEY and CDR2 SVGAGI. Trimming cost V 7 bases and J 5 bases; bases outside gene matches: 7.

The rearrangement joins TRBV19 to TRBJ1-1; D is ambiguous. The V end lost 6 bases, the J end lost 7 bases, and 15 bases lay between the germline ends. This CDR3 is 13 amino acids long. CDR1 and CDR2 (germline): LNHDA, SQIVND (reference sequence). CDR3 sequence (DNA): TGTGCCAGTAGCCCCCAGGCTTATAATGAAGCTTTCTTT. Its translation: CASSPQAYNEAFF.

The chain employs TRBV6-2 or TRBV6-3 and TRBJ1-3; D is uncertain. The V end lost 2 bases, the J end lost 4 bases, and 15 bases lay between the germline ends. Germline V lookup: CDR1 MNHEY, CDR2 SVGEGT. The CDR3 is 16 amino acids. CDR3 region: CASSYLSVVSGNTIYF. CDR3 nucleotide sequence: TGTGCCAGCAGTTACCTATCGGTTGTCTCCGGAAACACCATATATTTT.

This chain uses TRBV30 with TRBJ2-7; 9 positions match TRBD1. The CDR3 extends over 14 amino acids. CDR1 is GTSNPN and CDR2 is SVGIG in the germline V gene (reference sequence). With V trimmed by 4 bases and J by 2 bases, 6 bases remained unmatched. As DNA, the CDR3 is TGTGCCTGGATCGGGGGACAGGGCCCCTACGAGCAGTACTTC. Translated, it gives CAWIGGQGPYEQYF. Variable domain in full (rest from reference TRBV30 and TRBJ2-7): SQTIHQWPATLVQPVGSPLSLECTVEGTSNPNLYWYRQAAGRGLQLLFYSVGIGQISSEVPQNLSASRPQDRQFILSSKKLLLSDSGFYLCAWIGGQGPYEQYFGPGTRLTVT.

The chain joins TRBV6-5 to TRBJ1-6; D uncertain. The CDR3 spans 13 residues. Germline V CDR1 and CDR2: MNHEY, SVGAGI. The V and J ends lost 2 bases and 3 bases respectively, with 2 bases between them. The CDR3 sequence: CASSYRYNSPLHF. The CDR3 DNA reads as TGTGCCAGCAGTTACCGCTATAATTCACCCCTCCACTTT.

J is TRBJ2-1 and V is TRBV10-3; D might be TRBD2 (5 bases). The V gene lost 3 bases and the J gene lost 7 bases, with 7 bases spanning the gap. The CDR3 spans 12 residues. The germline gives CDR1 ENHRY, CDR2 SYGVKD. The CDR3 loop is CAISDTRNEQFF. Written as DNA, the CDR3 is TGTGCCATCAGTGACACTAGGAATGAGCAGTTCTTC.

The rearrangement uses TRBV19 and TRBJ2-1; the match to TRBD2 covers 8 bases. This CDR3 is 14 amino acids long. Unmatched junction bases numbered 4, after V lost 5 bases and J lost 4 bases. Per the germline V gene, CDR1 is LNHDA and CDR2 is SQIVND (reference sequence). The CDR3 region has the DNA TGTGCCAGTAGTTCTAGCGGGCCTTACAATGAGCAGTTCTTC. It is translated as CASSSSGPYNEQFF. The full variable domain, with the rest looked up from reference TRBV19 and TRBJ2-1, is DGGITQSPKYLFRKEGQNVTLSCEQNLNHDAMYWYRQDPGQGLRLIYYSQIVNDFQKGDIAEGYSVSREKKESFPLTVTSAQKNPTAFYLCASSSSGPYNEQFFGPGTRLTVL.

The count of this clone is one. This chain connects TRBV2 to TRBJ2-7; 7 bases align to TRBD1. The J segment lost 2 bases and the V segment lost 1 base, leaving 8 bases of the junction unmatched. Germline lookup yields CDR1 SNHLY and CDR2 FYNNEI. The CDR3 totals 16 residues. The CDR3 DNA is TGTGCCAGCAGTGAAGAGGCAGGGGGTCTTCCCTACGAGCAGTACTTC. Translation gives CASSEEAGGLPYEQYF. Based on the CDR3 plus reference TRBV2 and TRBJ2-7, the full variable domain is EPEVTQTPSHQVTQMGQEVILRCVPISNHLYFYWYRQILGQKVEFLVSFYNNEISEKSEIFDDQFSVERPDGSNFTLKIRSTKLEDSAMYFCASSEEAGGLPYEQYFGPGTRLTVT.

This clone occurred once. The chain has TRBV20-1 and TRBJ1-1; D is uncertain. The CDR3 has 11 residues. Germline-derived CDR1 and CDR2 are DFQATT and SNEGSKA (reference sequence). V lost 6 bases to trimming and J lost 0 bases, with 5 bases between them. DNA for the CDR3: TGCAGTGCCCCCATGAACACTGAAGCTTTCTTT. Translated, it gives CSAPMNTEAFF.

The chain joins TRBV9 to TRBJ2-1; D might be TRBD1 (5 bases). Germline V gene data show CDR1 as SGDLS and CDR2 as YYNGEE. The CDR3 sequence is 15 residues long. V dropped 4 bases and J dropped 3 bases, with 14 bases sitting between them. This CDR3 is CASSPRPDSYNEQFF. Here the CDR3 DNA reads TGTGCCAGCAGCCCCCGGCCCGACAGCTACAATGAGCAGTTCTTC.

The rearrangement joins TRBV10-2 to TRBJ1-1; no clear D gene. Trimming removed 3 bases from V and 0 bases from J, with 8 bases in between. The CDR3 length is 14 residues. The germline CDR1 and CDR2 sequences are WSHSY and SAAADI. The chain's CDR3 is CASSEPGMNTEAFF. In DNA form, the CDR3 reads TGCGCCAGCAGTGAACCGGGGATGAACACTGAAGCTTTCTTT.

This rearrangement joins TRBV12-3 or TRBV12-4 to TRBJ2-3; 8 bases align to TRBD1. V gave up 6 bases and J gave up 1 base; unmatched junction bases: 0. The CDR3 runs to 13 residues. For the CDR3, the DNA is TGTGCCAGCAGACAGGGGGGCACAGATACGCAGTATTTT. Protein product: CASRQGGTDTQYF.

CDR3 sequence: CASRDDRGLGEAFF. The CDR3 DNA sequence: TGCGCCAGCAGAGACGACAGGGGGCTCGGTGAAGCTTTCTTT. The chain has TRBV5-1 and TRBJ1-1; 10 bases are shared with TRBD1. Germline V gives CDR1 SGHRS, CDR2 YFSETQ. The length of the CDR3 is 14 residues. The V and J ends lost 5 bases and 7 bases, in that order; junction bases with no gene match: 8.

J is TRBJ1-5 and V is TRBV3-1 (or the pseudogene TRBV3-2); 9 nucleotides line up with TRBD1. Germline V gene sequence: CDR1 LGHDT, CDR2 YNNKEL (reference sequence). The CDR3 has 17 amino acids. The junction had 11 bases not matched to a gene; V was cut back by 3 bases and J by 5 bases. CDR3 sequence (DNA): TGTGCCAGCAGCCAGGGACAGGGTGACGTGTTTTATCAGCCCCAGCATTTT. Translation: CASSQGQGDVFYQPQHF.

Concerning this clone: Other DNA variants within this sample encode the same CDR3. The chain recombines TRBV2 with TRBJ1-5; 10 bases are a match to TRBD1. The V gene's germline CDR1 is SNHLY and CDR2 FYNNEI. This CDR3 has 14 residues. J lost 4 bases, V lost 4 bases, and 1 base had no gene match. The CDR3 reads CASSGDRGNQPQHF. The CDR3 nucleotides read TGTGCCAGCAGTGGGGACAGGGGAAATCAGCCCCAGCATTTT.

The V gene is TRBV9, the J gene TRBJ1-1, with a weak D call TRBD1 (5 bases). This CDR3 has 13 amino acids. From germline, CDR1 is SGDLS and CDR2 YYNGEE. Trimming shortened V by 5 bases and J by 4 bases, and 12 bases separated the two germline ends. This chain's CDR3 is CASRSGGSTEAFF. In DNA form, the CDR3 reads TGTGCCAGCAGGTCGGGGGGGAGCACTGAAGCTTTCTTT.

This chain connects TRBV7-9 to TRBJ1-3, with unresolved D. Germline V gives CDR1 SEHNR, CDR2 FQNEAQ (reference sequence). The V and J ends lost 2 bases and 0 bases respectively, with 8 bases between them. The CDR3 covers 15 residues. CDR3 residues: CASSLQSGSGNTIYF. CDR3 DNA: TGTGCCAGCAGCTTACAGTCGGGCTCTGGAAACACCATATATTTT.

About this clone itself: This specimen includes other DNA sequences encoding the same CDR3. The chain is built from TRBV6-5 and TRBJ2-7; 7 bases map to TRBD2. The V gene's germline CDR1 is MNHEY and CDR2 SVGAGI. The CDR3 is made up of 14 amino acids. J gave up 3 bases and V 0 bases, and 2 bases lay outside the gene matches. The CDR3 region has the DNA TGTGCCAGCAGTTACTCGCGGGGGAGCTACGAGCAGTACTTC. Protein: CASSYSRGSYEQYF.